These 22 T cell receptor beta chains share one sample of origin, sequenced in a study of T-cell memory formation after mild COVID-19. TCRdb used MiXCR to reprocess the 5' RACE reads, holding one entry per CDR3 protein. This sample has hundreds of thousands of distinct CDR3 sequences; roughly 23% occur once, and the top ten carry approximately 13%. Sequenced material: PBMCs or a T cell subset sorted from them (not recorded which). These receptors came from an adult woman who had mild COVID-19 (a few samples of this study predate the infection). Cell type and time point are not known.

The chain combines TRBV24-1 with TRBJ2-5; weak D call: TRBD2 (7 bases). The CDR3 is 16 residues long. Germline V gene sequence: CDR1 KGHDR, CDR2 SFDVKD. V was trimmed by 5 bases and J by 0 bases, leaving 15 bases between them. The CDR3 sequence is CATSGTAGWDQETQYF. The CDR3 DNA is TGTGCCACCAGTGGGACAGCGGGGTGGGACCAAGAGACCCAGTACTTC.

This clonotype has more than one count but fewer than ten. V usage is TRBV2 and J usage is TRBJ1-5; no firm D call. There are 16 residues in the CDR3. V dropped 1 base and J dropped 1 base, with 11 bases sitting between them. In germline, CDR1 is SNHLY, CDR2 FYNNEI. CDR3 protein: CASSEELGVSNQPQHF. The DNA of the CDR3 is TGTGCCAGCAGTGAAGAACTCGGGGTGAGCAATCAGCCCCAGCATTTT.

The rearrangement links TRBV4-2 to TRBJ2-2; D might be TRBD2 (5 bases). Trimming shortened V by 0 bases and J by 4 bases, and 21 bases separated the two germline ends. Germline CDR1 is LGHNA and CDR2 is YNFKEQ. This CDR3 is 19 amino acids long. CDR3: CASSQEVQKDGILTGELFF. The CDR3 DNA reads TGTGCCAGCAGCCAAGAAGTTCAAAAGGACGGGATCCTCACCGGGGAGCTGTTTTTT.

The chain couples TRBV2 to TRBJ2-1; perhaps D is TRBD1 or TRBD2 (6 bases each). Per germline, CDR1 SNHLY and CDR2 FYNNEI. The V gene lost 0 bases and the J gene lost 9 bases, with 15 bases spanning the gap. The CDR3 totals 15 residues. Here the CDR3 reads CASSEAPRGGREQFF. DNA of the CDR3: TGTGCCAGCAGTGAAGCCCCCAGGGGAGGTCGTGAGCAGTTCTTC.

In its sample, this clonotype was seen a few times. J is TRBJ2-2 and V is TRBV7-6; D is ambiguous. Between the trimmed V and J ends, which lost 1 base and 6 bases, there was a span of 12 bases. This CDR3 comprises 15 residues. Germline CDR1 reads SGHVS; CDR2 reads FNYEAQ. The CDR3 coding sequence is TGTGCCAGCAGCTTAGGGGCTGGGCAGGCCGGGGAGCTGTTTTTT. It translates to CASSLGAGQAGELFF.

This clonotype was seen a single time. At one end, the junction sequence differs from germline, possibly due to a read error. V is TRBV29-1 and J is TRBJ1-1; the D gene is possibly TRBD1 (5 bases). CDR1 is SQVTM, CDR2 ANQGSEA, per germline. The CDR3 length is 14 residues. The CDR3 spells CSVAPGRENTEALF. The CDR3 nucleotides read TGCAGCGTTGCCCCGGGACGGGAGAACACTGAAGCTTTATTT.

This clonotype has ten or more counts. The V and J genes are TRBV7-2 and TRBJ2-1; TRBD1 matches 11 bases. There are 15 residues in the CDR3. Looked up from germline, CDR1 is SGHTA and CDR2 is FQGNSA. The V gene end was trimmed by 6 bases and the J gene end by 4 bases; junction bases not matched to a gene: 5. CDR3 DNA sequence: TGTGCCAGCAGTTTGGACAGGGGGCAATACAATGAGCAGTTCTTC. This sequence encodes CASSLDRGQYNEQFF.

The chain couples TRBV7-3 to TRBJ2-1, with 15 nucleotides matching TRBD2. V dropped 11 bases and J dropped 15; count of bases not matched to a gene: 11. This CDR3 is 13 amino acids long. Germline loops: CDR1 SGHTA, CDR2 FQGTGA. The CDR3 loop reads CAGLGLAGGFAFF. The CDR3 DNA reads as TGTGCCGGGTTAGGACTAGCGGGAGGGTTTGCGTTCTTC.

This clonotype was counted only a few times. The chain is built from TRBV30 and TRBJ2-3; 9 bases fit TRBD1. V was pared by 2 bases and J by 4 bases, with 10 bases of the junction left unmatched. The germline V gene has CDR1 GTSNPN and CDR2 SVGIG (reference sequence). The CDR3 runs to 16 residues. CDR3 coding DNA: TGTGCCTGGAGTTTGGGGACAGGGATGGTCGCAGATACGCAGTATTTT. Protein sequence: CAWSLGTGMVADTQYF.

The chain has TRBV5-1 and TRBJ2-1; D not certain. The CDR3 has 15 amino acids. The V gene's germline CDR1 is SGHRS and CDR2 YFSETQ. The V end was cut by 0 bases, the J end by 2 bases, with 9 bases between. CDR3 DNA sequence: TGCGCCAGCAGCTTGGAAGGGCCTCCCTACAATGAGCAGTTCTTC. Translated, it gives CASSLEGPPYNEQFF.

This clonotype was seen more than once but under ten times. The V call is TRBV7-6, the J call TRBJ2-5; 9 bases match TRBD1. CDR1 is SGHVS, CDR2 FNYEAQ, per germline. The CDR3 totals 16 residues. V shed 2 bases, J shed 5 bases, and the junction held 9 bases outside the gene matches. The CDR3 DNA reads TGTGCCAGCAGCTTACTGTCGGGACAGGGCATGGAGACCCAGTACTTC. Residues: CASSLLSGQGMETQYF. Combining the CDR3 with reference TRBV7-6 and TRBJ2-5 gives the whole variable domain GAGVSQSPRYKVTKRGQDVALRCDPISGHVSLYWYRQALGQGPEFLTYFNYEAQQDKSGLPNDRFSAERPEGSISTLTIQRTEQRDSAMYRCASSLLSGQGMETQYFGPGTRLLVL.

This clonotype has only a few counts. The chain employs TRBV4-1 and TRBJ2-3, with 10 bases lining up with TRBD2. The J segment lost 0 bases and the V segment lost 1 base, leaving 10 bases of the junction unmatched. Germline lookup yields CDR1 MGHRA and CDR2 YSYEKL. CDR3 length: 19 residues. CDR3 DNA sequence: TGCGCCAGCAGCCAAGCTCTCTCCACTAGCGGGGCTAGCACAGATACGCAGTATTTT. Its translation: CASSQALSTSGASTDTQYF.

DNA of the CDR3: TGTGCCAGCTCACCAACCGGGACAGGGTACGGCGAGCAGTACTTC. Encoded protein: CASSPTGTGYGEQYF. The rearrangement joins TRBV18 to TRBJ2-7; TRBD1 matches 9 bases. Germline CDR1 is KGHSH and CDR2 is LQKENI. The CDR3 length is 15 residues. Germline trimming cut 2 bases from V and 6 bases from J; bases unmatched to any gene: 8. Based on the CDR3 plus reference TRBV18 and TRBJ2-7, the full variable domain is NAGVMQNPRHLVRRRGQEARLRCSPMKGHSHVYWYRQLPEEGLKFMVYLQKENIIDESGMPKERFSAEFPKEGPSILRIQQVVRGDSAAYFCASSPTGTGYGEQYFGPGTRLTVT.

This clonotype has just a few counts. The chain joins TRBV6-5 to TRBJ2-1, with 8 nucleotides matching TRBD2. Germline trimming cut 2 bases from V and 8 bases from J; bases unmatched to any gene: 11. The germline V gene has CDR1 MNHEY and CDR2 SVGAGI. CDR3 length: 16 amino acids. CDR3 loop: CASSYDGGGPLDEQFF. The CDR3 DNA is TGTGCCAGCAGTTACGATGGCGGGGGGCCCCTCGATGAGCAGTTCTTC.

The chain combines TRBV29-1 with TRBJ2-5; D possibly corresponds to TRBD2 (6 bases). Trimming cost V 2 bases and J 5 bases, with 12 bases left between them. CDR3 length equals 13 residues. In germline, CDR1 is SQVTM, CDR2 ANQGSEA. CDR3 nucleotides: TGCAGCGTTGAATTGGGGGGAAGGGAGACCCAGTACTTC. Protein: CSVELGGRETQYF.

The chain carries TRBV20-1 and TRBJ2-1, with TRBD2 identical over 7 bases. Trimming cost V 2 bases and J 1 base; bases outside gene matches: 8. Germline V gene data show CDR1 as DFQATT and CDR2 as SNEGSKA (reference sequence). The CDR3 consists of 16 residues. CDR3 sequence: CSARPTSTISYNEQFF. The CDR3 DNA reads TGCAGTGCTAGACCGACTAGCACCATTTCCTACAATGAGCAGTTCTTC.

This clonotype was counted ten times or more. The chain uses TRBV4-2 and TRBJ2-5; 8 positions match TRBD1. The CDR3 totals 14 residues. Looked up from germline, CDR1 is LGHNA and CDR2 is YNFKEQ. J gave up 3 bases and V 4 bases, and 4 bases lay outside the gene matches. The CDR3 region is CASSRAGQEETQYF. DNA for the CDR3: TGTGCCAGCAGCCGGGCGGGACAGGAAGAGACCCAGTACTTC.

Only a few counts were recorded for this clonotype. The J gene is TRBJ2-7, the V gene TRBV4-3; tentatively, D is TRBD1 (5 bases). Looked up from germline, CDR1 is LGHNA and CDR2 is YSLEER. This CDR3 spans 17 amino acids. Trimming took 0 bases from V and 4 from J, leaving 19 bases between them. The CDR3 reads CASSQDLGRVNGYEQYF. DNA of the CDR3: TGCGCCAGCAGCCAAGATCTGGGCAGGGTTAATGGTTACGAGCAGTACTTC.

The rearrangement links TRBV24-1 to TRBJ2-5, with D perhaps being TRBD1 or TRBD2 (5 bases each). This CDR3 is built from 14 residues. V was cut by 4 bases and J by 5 bases, with 13 bases left in between. The V gene's germline CDR1 is KGHDR and CDR2 SFDVKD. CDR3 in DNA: TGTGCCACCAGTGACCCTTCGAGGGGCGAGACCCAGTACTTC. It encodes CATSDPSRGETQYF.

CDR3 in amino acids: CASSLGRRPSYNEQFF. The DNA of the CDR3 is TGTGCCAGCAGCTTAGGTAGGAGACCCTCCTACAATGAGCAGTTCTTC. The V and J genes are TRBV11-3 and TRBJ2-1; D ambiguous. This CDR3 spans 16 amino acids. Germline V gene sequence: CDR1 SGHNT, CDR2 YENEEA. V shed 1 base and J shed 0 bases, with 10 bases lying between them.

There are a few counts of this clonotype. The CDR3 loop reads CASSPTPGDEQYF. Written as DNA, the CDR3 is TGTGCCAGCAGCCCGACGCCGGGTGACGAGCAGTACTTC. The chain joins TRBV6-6 to TRBJ2-7; D is unclear. V gave up 6 bases and J gave up 5 bases, with 14 bases separating them. The CDR3 totals 13 residues. Germline V gene sequence: CDR1 MNHNY, CDR2 SVGAGI (reference sequence).

This clonotype turned up a few times. The chain has TRBV30 and TRBJ2-7; D unclear. The CDR3 is 12 residues long. V lost 2 bases and J lost 3, with 8 bases in between. Germline CDR1 and CDR2: GTSNPN and SVGIG (reference sequence). CDR3 protein: CAWSLYGYEQYF. CDR3 bases: TGTGCCTGGAGTTTATATGGCTACGAGCAGTACTTC. Based on the CDR3 plus reference TRBV30 and TRBJ2-7, the full variable domain is SQTIHQWPATLVQPVGSPLSLECTVEGTSNPNLYWYRQAAGRGLQLLFYSVGIGQISSEVPQNLSASRPQDRQFILSSKKLLLSDSGFYLCAWSLYGYEQYFGPGTRLTVT.